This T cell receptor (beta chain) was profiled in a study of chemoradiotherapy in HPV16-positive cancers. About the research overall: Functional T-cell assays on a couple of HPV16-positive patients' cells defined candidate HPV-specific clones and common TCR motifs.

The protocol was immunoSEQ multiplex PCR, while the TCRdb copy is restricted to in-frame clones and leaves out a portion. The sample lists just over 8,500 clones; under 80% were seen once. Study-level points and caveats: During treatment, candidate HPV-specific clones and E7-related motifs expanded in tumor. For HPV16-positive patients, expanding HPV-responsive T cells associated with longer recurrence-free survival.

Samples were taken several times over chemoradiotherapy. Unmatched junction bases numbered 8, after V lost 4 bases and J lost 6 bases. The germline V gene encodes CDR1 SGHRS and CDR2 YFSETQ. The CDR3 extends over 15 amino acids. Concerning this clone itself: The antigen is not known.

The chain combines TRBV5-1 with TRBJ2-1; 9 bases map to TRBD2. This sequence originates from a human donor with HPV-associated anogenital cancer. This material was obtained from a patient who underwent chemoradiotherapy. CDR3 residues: CASSLGAGGSNEQFF. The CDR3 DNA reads TGCGCCAGCAGCCTGGGGGCGGGAGGGTCCAATGAGCAGTTCTTC.